Listed below are T cell receptor beta chains from one sample, sequenced in a study of blood T cells in healthy people across ages. TCRdb processed the 5' RACE reads anew with MiXCR; each CDR3 protein has one entry. The profile covers 780,000 or so distinct CDR3 sequences, with 56% appearing a single time and about 26% taken by the ten largest. Sequenced: blood. The receptors were sampled from a man aged 40-55 years in good health. Both conserved end residues are part of each CDR3. Each record gives: D gene, clone size, J gene, V gene, CDR3 length, CDR3 protein, CDR3 DNA. The D gene is left open where the match is weak. Size is omitted from some rows. Given values are once, few, many or a class for expanded clones.

d_call: -; clone_size: -; j_call: TRBJ2-7; v_call: TRBV7-2; cdr3_length: 15; cdr3_aa: CASSRFHGKTYEQYF; cdr3_nt: TGTGCCAGCAGCCGCTTCCACGGAAAGACCTACGAGCAGTACTTC
d_call: -; clone_size: -; j_call: TRBJ2-1; v_call: TRBV27; cdr3_length: 13; cdr3_aa: CASNAGPYNEQFF; cdr3_nt: TGTGCCAGCAACGCGGGACCTTACAATGAGCAGTTCTTC
d_call: -; clone_size: -; j_call: TRBJ1-6; v_call: TRBV7-8; cdr3_length: 16; cdr3_aa: CASSLRASAYNSPLHF; cdr3_nt: TGTGCCAGCAGCCTGAGGGCCAGTGCCTATAATTCACCCCTCCACTTT
d_call: -; clone_size: -; j_call: TRBJ2-7; v_call: TRBV6-2/TRBV6-3; cdr3_length: 11; cdr3_aa: CASNSAYEQYF; cdr3_nt: TGTGCCAGCAATTCTGCCTACGAGCAGTACTTC
d_call: -; clone_size: few; j_call: TRBJ2-3; v_call: TRBV14; cdr3_length: 14; cdr3_aa: CASSLSFIADTQYF; cdr3_nt: TGTGCCAGCAGCCTCTCCTTTATAGCGGATACGCAGTATTTT
d_call: -; clone_size: -; j_call: TRBJ1-1; v_call: TRBV10-3; cdr3_length: 14; cdr3_aa: CAISESRTEHEAFF; cdr3_nt: TGTGCCATCAGTGAGTCGAGGACGGAGCATGAAGCTTTCTTT
d_call: -; clone_size: -; j_call: TRBJ2-3; v_call: TRBV9; cdr3_length: 14; cdr3_aa: CASSVWDDTDTQYF; cdr3_nt: TGTGCCAGCAGCGTTTGGGACGACACAGATACGCAGTATTTT
d_call: -; clone_size: -; j_call: TRBJ1-2; v_call: TRBV2; cdr3_length: 10; cdr3_aa: CASRVDGYTF; cdr3_nt: TGTGCCAGCAGGGTGGATGGCTACACCTTC
d_call: TRBD1; clone_size: -; j_call: TRBJ2-5; v_call: TRBV9; cdr3_length: 14; cdr3_aa: CASSSGTGMETQYF; cdr3_nt: TGTGCCAGCAGCTCCGGGACAGGGATGGAGACCCAGTACTTC
d_call: -; clone_size: -; j_call: TRBJ1-1; v_call: TRBV6-5; cdr3_length: 14; cdr3_aa: CASSYSIRNTEAFF; cdr3_nt: TGTGCCAGCAGTTACTCTATCAGGAACACTGAAGCTTTCTTT
d_call: TRBD2; clone_size: -; j_call: TRBJ2-3; v_call: TRBV6-5; cdr3_length: 11; cdr3_aa: CATAGGDTQYF; cdr3_nt: TGTGCCACCGCGGGGGGGGATACGCAGTATTTT
d_call: TRBD2; clone_size: -; j_call: TRBJ2-1; v_call: TRBV12-3/TRBV12-4; cdr3_length: 17; cdr3_aa: CASSSTLLAGGPNEQFF; cdr3_nt: TGTGCCAGCAGTTCCACCCTACTAGCGGGGGGCCCTAATGAGCAGTTCTTC
d_call: -; clone_size: -; j_call: TRBJ1-1; v_call: TRBV7-2; cdr3_length: 14; cdr3_aa: CASSLLGENTEAFF; cdr3_nt: TGTGCCAGCAGCTTACTGGGGGAGAACACTGAAGCTTTCTTT
d_call: TRBD2; clone_size: few; j_call: TRBJ2-3; v_call: TRBV28; cdr3_length: 19; cdr3_aa: CASGGLAGVTGKYTDTQYF; cdr3_nt: TGTGCCAGCGGGGGACTAGCGGGAGTCACCGGGAAGTACACAGATACGCAGTATTTT
d_call: TRBD1; clone_size: few; j_call: TRBJ2-3; v_call: TRBV7-2; cdr3_length: 15; cdr3_aa: CASSLVGQGVDTQYF; cdr3_nt: TGTGCCAGCAGCTTAGTTGGGCAGGGGGTAGATACGCAGTATTTT
d_call: -; clone_size: -; j_call: TRBJ2-1; v_call: TRBV11-3; cdr3_length: 14; cdr3_aa: CASSLDFEYNEQFF; cdr3_nt: TGTGCCAGCAGCTTAGATTTCGAGTACAATGAGCAGTTCTTC
d_call: TRBD1; clone_size: few; j_call: TRBJ1-2; v_call: TRBV7-2; cdr3_length: 14; cdr3_aa: CASSPDRGVKGYTF; cdr3_nt: TGTGCCAGCAGCCCGGACAGGGGAGTAAAAGGCTACACCTTC
d_call: -; clone_size: -; j_call: TRBJ2-5; v_call: TRBV11-2; cdr3_length: 15; cdr3_aa: CASSLGGGDQETQYF; cdr3_nt: TGTGCCAGCAGCTTAGGAGGCGGGGACCAAGAGACCCAGTACTTC
d_call: -; clone_size: -; j_call: TRBJ2-7; v_call: TRBV6-5; cdr3_length: 13; cdr3_aa: CASSYSAANEQYF; cdr3_nt: TGTGCCAGCAGTTACTCAGCGGCAAACGAGCAGTACTTC
d_call: -; clone_size: -; j_call: TRBJ1-2; v_call: TRBV6-1; cdr3_length: 14; cdr3_aa: CASSVQGNSYGYTF; cdr3_nt: TGTGCCAGCAGTGTCCAGGGAAACAGCTATGGCTACACCTTC
d_call: TRBD2; clone_size: few; j_call: TRBJ2-7; v_call: TRBV7-2; cdr3_length: 15; cdr3_aa: CASSLSGSKDYEQYF; cdr3_nt: TGTGCCAGCAGCTTAAGCGGGAGCAAGGACTACGAGCAGTACTTC
d_call: -; clone_size: -; j_call: TRBJ2-5; v_call: TRBV27; cdr3_length: 13; cdr3_aa: CASSVGIWETQYF; cdr3_nt: TGTGCCAGCAGTGTCGGAATTTGGGAGACCCAGTACTTC
d_call: -; clone_size: -; j_call: TRBJ2-7; v_call: TRBV28; cdr3_length: 12; cdr3_aa: CASSGRKYEQYF; cdr3_nt: TGTGCCAGCAGTGGTAGGAAGTACGAGCAGTACTTC
d_call: -; clone_size: -; j_call: TRBJ2-1; v_call: TRBV3-1; cdr3_length: 14; cdr3_aa: CASSQRTGRDEQFF; cdr3_nt: TGTGCCAGCAGCCAGAGGACAGGGAGGGATGAGCAGTTCTTC
d_call: -; clone_size: -; j_call: TRBJ2-2; v_call: TRBV5-1; cdr3_length: 16; cdr3_aa: CASSLATQGYTGELFF; cdr3_nt: TGCGCCAGCAGCTTGGCAACACAGGGATACACCGGGGAGCTGTTTTTT
d_call: -; clone_size: few; j_call: TRBJ2-3; v_call: TRBV7-8; cdr3_length: 14; cdr3_aa: CASSLDHSTDTQYF; cdr3_nt: TGTGCCAGCAGCTTAGACCACAGCACAGATACGCAGTATTTT
d_call: -; clone_size: -; j_call: TRBJ2-5; v_call: TRBV15; cdr3_length: 15; cdr3_aa: CATSRDLGVGETQYF; cdr3_nt: TGTGCCACCAGCAGAGATTTGGGCGTGGGAGAGACCCAGTACTTC
d_call: -; clone_size: -; j_call: TRBJ1-1; v_call: TRBV18; cdr3_length: 15; cdr3_aa: CASSPPPGGNTEAFF; cdr3_nt: TGTGCCAGCTCACCACCCCCGGGCGGGAACACTGAAGCTTTCTTT
d_call: TRBD2; clone_size: -; j_call: TRBJ2-7; v_call: TRBV20-1; cdr3_length: 16; cdr3_aa: CSAAGTSGAFWGEQYF; cdr3_nt: TGCAGTGCTGCCGGGACTAGCGGGGCCTTTTGGGGCGAGCAGTACTTC
d_call: TRBD2; clone_size: -; j_call: TRBJ2-2; v_call: TRBV7-3; cdr3_length: 17; cdr3_aa: CASSSIAGGPHTGELFF; cdr3_nt: TGTGCCAGCAGTTCTATAGCGGGAGGGCCACACACCGGGGAGCTGTTTTTT
d_call: -; clone_size: -; j_call: TRBJ1-3; v_call: TRBV4-1; cdr3_length: 13; cdr3_aa: CASTQETGNTIYF; cdr3_nt: TGCGCCAGCACCCAAGAAACCGGAAACACCATATATTTT
d_call: TRBD1; clone_size: -; j_call: TRBJ1-2; v_call: TRBV5-1; cdr3_length: 15; cdr3_aa: CASSLGDSQGTGYTF; cdr3_nt: TGCGCCAGCAGCTTGGGGGACAGTCAGGGGACTGGCTACACCTTC
d_call: -; clone_size: few; j_call: TRBJ2-5; v_call: TRBV28; cdr3_length: 12; cdr3_aa: CASTEPKETQYF; cdr3_nt: TGTGCCAGCACCGAGCCAAAAGAGACCCAGTACTTC
d_call: -; clone_size: -; j_call: TRBJ2-3; v_call: TRBV28; cdr3_length: 16; cdr3_aa: CASSFKGPGSTDTQYF; cdr3_nt: TGTGCCAGCAGTTTTAAGGGCCCAGGATCGACAGATACGCAGTATTTT
d_call: -; clone_size: -; j_call: TRBJ1-5; v_call: TRBV12-3/TRBV12-4; cdr3_length: 14; cdr3_aa: CASSITQGSSPQHF; cdr3_nt: TGTGCCAGTAGTATAACTCAGGGATCCTCGCCCCAGCATTTT
d_call: TRBD1; clone_size: -; j_call: TRBJ2-2; v_call: TRBV28; cdr3_length: 15; cdr3_aa: CASSSHPGQGAELFF; cdr3_nt: TGTGCCAGCAGTTCCCATCCGGGACAGGGAGCGGAGCTGTTTTTT
d_call: TRBD2; clone_size: -; j_call: TRBJ2-1; v_call: TRBV4-1; cdr3_length: 16; cdr3_aa: CASSQDPPSGRYEQFF; cdr3_nt: TGCGCCAGCAGCCAAGACCCCCCTAGCGGGAGGTATGAGCAGTTCTTC
d_call: -; clone_size: -; j_call: TRBJ2-7; v_call: TRBV10-3; cdr3_length: 12; cdr3_aa: CAISERSYEQYF; cdr3_nt: TGTGCCATCAGTGAGAGGAGCTACGAGCAGTACTTC
d_call: -; clone_size: once; j_call: TRBJ2-7; v_call: TRBV20-1; cdr3_length: 14; cdr3_aa: CSARGREEVYEQYF; cdr3_nt: TGCAGTGCTAGAGGCAGGGAGGAGGTCTACGAGCAGTACTTC
d_call: -; clone_size: -; j_call: TRBJ1-1; v_call: TRBV21-1; cdr3_length: 17; cdr3_aa: CASSKEGPRDRETEAFF; cdr3_nt: TGTGCCAGCAGCAAAGAAGGTCCCCGGGACAGGGAGACTGAAGCTTTCTTT